Detailed here is one TCR beta chain. This specimen comes from a study of blood T cell repertoires in COVID-19. Study in general: Collection of acute and convalescent COVID-19 samples took place in the United States, Italy and Spain. The cDNA or gDNA used as material had been derived from T cells, B-cell-depleted T cells, or PBMCs.

Per the germline V gene, CDR1 is KGHDR and CDR2 is SFDVKD. Trimming cost V 5 bases and J 1 base; bases outside gene matches: 2. The CDR3 loop spans 14 amino acids. Original analysis: It was from reference gene primer amplification that nucleated cell counts were estimated. Produced via immunoSEQ multiplex PCR; TCRdb's table is partial and in-frame only. Clone size and the V and J calls come from that table; the DNA yielded D and trimming. The sample records more than 50,000 clones, roughly 85% being singletons. The chain links TRBV24-1 to TRBJ2-7; 9 bases align to TRBD1. This receptor was obtained from a human donor in a cohort sampled during active COVID-19. The sequenced sample consisted of peripheral blood. As DNA, the CDR3 is TGTGCCACCAGTGCGACAGGGGGGTCCTACGAGCAGTACTTC. Encoded protein: CATSATGGSYEQYF.